The rows below give T cell receptor beta chains drawn from one sample of a study of cytomegalovirus exposure and HLA in healthy donors. Profiling relied on immunoSEQ multiplex PCR, and the TCRdb table lists in-frame clones only, not all of them. The repertoire holds about 150,000 clones, with about 86% as singletons. Input material: PBMCs. The receptors come from a human donor in good health. Both conserved end residues are part of each CDR3. Each record gives: D gene, clone size, CDR3 length, V gene, J gene, CDR3 DNA, CDR3 protein. A D gene is named only where the DNA matches it firmly. Rows may omit the clone size; those that give it use once, few, many or a size class.

.	once	13	TRBV30	TRBJ1-1	TGTGCCTGGAGTCCGGGACACGCATCTGAAGCTTTCTTT	CAWSPGHASEAFF
.	.	18	TRBV23-1	TRBJ2-2	TGCGCCAGCAGTCAATCGCCTAGGAGGCCCCGAAACACCGGGGAGCTGTTTTTT	CASSQSPRRPRNTGELFF
.	once	13	TRBV5-1	TRBJ1-3	TGCGCCAGCAGCTGGGACACTGGAAACACCATATATTTT	CASSWDTGNTIYF
.	.	15	TRBV5-1	TRBJ2-7	TGCGCCAGCAGCTTGGACAGGCTATCCTCCTACGAGCAGTACTTC	CASSLDRLSSYEQYF
TRBD2	once	15	TRBV6-1	TRBJ2-2	TGTGCCAGCAGTGTGACTAGCGGGAGCTCCGGGGAGCTGTTTTTT	CASSVTSGSSGELFF
.	.	13	TRBV6-5	TRBJ1-5	TGTGCCAGCAGTTACGGCCCCCATCAGCCCCAGCATTTT	CASSYGPHQPQHF
.	.	13	TRBV29-1	TRBJ1-1	TGCAGCGTTGAGACCAGGGTGGACACTGAAGCTTTCTTT	CSVETRVDTEAFF
.	.	13	TRBV2	TRBJ1-2	TGTGCCAGCAGCAACAGGGTTCACTATGGCTACACCTTC	CASSNRVHYGYTF
.	.	15	TRBV9	TRBJ2-2	TGTGCCAGCAGCGAAAACAGGGCTGTCACCGGGGAGCTGTTTTTT	CASSENRAVTGELFF
.	.	15	TRBV5-6	TRBJ2-1	TGTGCCAGCAGCTTCGAGGGAGTCTGGCACAATGAGCAGTTCTTC	CASSFEGVWHNEQFF
TRBD2	.	15	TRBV19	TRBJ2-3	TGTGCCAGTAGTGCCAGCGGGAGTGACGCAGATACGCAGTATTTT	CASSASGSDADTQYF
.	.	18	TRBV4-3	TRBJ1-4	TGCACCAGCAGCCAAGATTTGGGAGGGACTACTCTAATCGAAAAACTGTTTTTT	CTSSQDLGGTTLIEKLFF
TRBD2	once	14	TRBV28	TRBJ2-3	TGTGCCAGCAGTTTATCGGGGGGGAGAGATACGCAGTATTTT	CASSLSGGRDTQYF
.	.	14	TRBV7-2	TRBJ1-1	TGTGCCAGCAGCTTAAGACAGTCGAACACTGAAGCTTTCTTT	CASSLRQSNTEAFF
.	.	13	TRBV27	TRBJ1-3	TGTGCCAGCAGTACCAGACACGGAAACACCATATATTTT	CASSTRHGNTIYF
TRBD2	.	16	TRBV4-2	TRBJ2-7	TGTGCCAGCAGCCGGGAAGCGGGAGGTACCCTCTACGAGCAGTACTTC	CASSREAGGTLYEQYF
TRBD1	.	14	TRBV28	TRBJ2-5	TGTGCCAGCAGCCCCGGACAGGGTTTGGAGACCCAGTACTTC	CASSPGQGLETQYF
TRBD1	.	15	TRBV5-4	TRBJ1-6	TGTGCCAGCAGCCTAGGGACAGTCTCGAATTCACCCCTCCACTTT	CASSLGTVSNSPLHF
.	.	14	TRBV4-1	TRBJ1-1	TGCGCCAGCAGCCCAACGACAGTGAACACTGAAGCTTTCTTT	CASSPTTVNTEAFF
TRBD1	few	15	TRBV18	TRBJ1-2	TGTGCCAGCTCCCCGGAGGGACAGGGGATCTATGGCTACACCTTC	CASSPEGQGIYGYTF
.	once	17	TRBV28	TRBJ1-2	TGTGCCAGCAGTTCCGGGGTGTTGCAGACCAAAAACTATGGCTACACCTTC	CASSSGVLQTKNYGYTF
TRBD2	.	15	TRBV9	TRBJ2-3	TGTGCCAGCAGCGTTAGCGGGAGCATCGCAGATACGCAGTATTTT	CASSVSGSIADTQYF
TRBD1	.	14	TRBV28	TRBJ2-4	TGTGCCAGCAGTGTACAGGGGGCGGGTAACATTCAGTACTTC	CASSVQGAGNIQYF
.	.	14	TRBV6-6	TRBJ1-3	TGTGCCAGCAGGACTGACAGCTCTGGAAACACCATATATTTT	CASRTDSSGNTIYF
.	few	12	TRBV4-1	TRBJ1-2	TGCGCCAGCAGTCGGGAGGGCTATGGCTACACCTTC	CASSREGYGYTF
.	.	13	TRBV10-3	TRBJ1-1	TGTGCCATCAGTGGCGGGGTGAACACTGAAGCTTTCTTT	CAISGGVNTEAFF
.	.	13	TRBV4-1	TRBJ1-5	TGCGCCAGCAGCCGAAACAACAATCAGCCCCAGCATTTT	CASSRNNNQPQHF
.	few	15	TRBV7-9	TRBJ1-2	TGTGCCAGCAGCTTATCCGGGGGGGACATCTATGGCTACACCTTC	CASSLSGGDIYGYTF
TRBD2	.	20	TRBV19	TRBJ2-5	TGTGCCAGTAGTACGAGATCCTGGGTTGGTAGCGGGACACATCAAGAGACCCAGTACTTC	CASSTRSWVGSGTHQETQYF
TRBD1	.	15	TRBV28	TRBJ1-2	TGTGCCAGCAGTCCCCTCGGGACAGCTAACTATGGCTACACCTTC	CASSPLGTANYGYTF
TRBD1	.	15	TRBV5-1	TRBJ2-1	TGCGCCAGCAGCGCCGGGACAGGGAGGTACAATGAGCAGTTCTTC	CASSAGTGRYNEQFF